This T cell receptor (beta chain) was recorded in a study of T-cell reconstitution after alpha-beta-depleted transplantation in children. Study-level points and caveats: Newly produced T cells mostly accounted for T-cell counts and diversity one year post-transplant. Expanded graft clones, several hundred of them, were reportedly the source of alpha-beta T cells about two months after transplant.

This clonotype came up a few times. The antigen remains undetermined. The CDR3 runs 20 residues. The V and J ends lost 6 bases and 0 bases, in that order; junction bases with no gene match: 18. In germline, CDR1 is SGHAT, CDR2 FQDESV (reference sequence). TCRbeta library construction was performed incorporating unique molecular identifiers. Each CDR3 protein is one row after TCRdb ran MiXCR on the PCR reads. The sample gives fewer than 350,000 distinct CDR3 sequences, about a tenth of which show up once; 7.5% is in the top ten. The TCR was taken from a boy in the first two years of life with acute myeloid leukemia, due to receive a stem cell transplant. Sample: PBMCs, taken before TCRalphabeta/CD19-depleted stem cell transplant. The chain has TRBV11-1 and TRBJ2-3; TRBD2 matches 10 bases. This CDR3 is CASSRDLLAGGSPSTDTQYF. Here the CDR3 DNA reads TGTGCCAGCAGTCGGGACCTTTTAGCGGGAGGATCTCCTAGCACAGATACGCAGTATTTT.